This T cell receptor (beta chain) was profiled in a study of blood T cells in healthy people across ages. Study-level points and caveats: Researchers report that TCR beta diversity correlated strongly with naive T cell percentage. The study could not conclusively compare naive and antigen-experienced cells, given its unsorted PBMCs.

With a J-beta primer mix and a sample-barcoded 5' primer, a second PCR ran about 6 to 11 cycles. Each of the cDNA molecules was tagged by a template-switch adaptor with 12 random nucleotides. Via MiXCR, TCRdb re-called the 5' RACE reads, giving one row per CDR3 protein. The repertoire holds some 850,000 distinct CDR3 sequences, with roughly 24% as singletons. This clonotype appeared a few times. Its target is not known. The CDR3 loop spans 17 amino acids. The trim removed 2 bases at V and 1 base at J, leaving 7 bases unmatched. The germline CDR1 and CDR2 sequences are MNHEY and SMNVEV (reference sequence). The same specimen was also included in a second study, on T cells of mothers and their children.

Sequences were obtained from blood. The chain carries TRBV27 and TRBJ2-1; 8 bases align to TRBD2. The TCR comes from a boy aged 5-17 years in good health. The CDR3 nucleotides read TGTGCCAGCAGTTTAATCGGCGGGGGGATATCCTACAATGAGCAGTTCTTC. Translation gives CASSLIGGGISYNEQFF.